The present entry profiles one T cell receptor beta chain with its context. Its target is not known. V lost 7 bases and J lost 4; bases outside the gene matches: 11. Germline V gene lookup returns CDR1 SGHRS and CDR2 YFSETQ. The CDR3 is 15 amino acids. PCR used 60 Vbeta primers and 13 Jbeta primers. TCRdb's table, derived via immunoSEQ multiplex PCR, lists solely in-frame clones and lacks some. This sample contains around 63,000 clones. This record belongs to a study of cytomegalovirus exposure and HLA in healthy donors. Across the study: Some 180 million T cells yielded 100 million or so unique TCR beta sequences in earlier analysis. Whole-study findings and limits: Among TCR beta chains of equal frequency, HLA-associated ones were more clonally expanded in a later analysis. It was fewer than 200 TCR beta chains that were listed as cytomegalovirus-associated.

The receptor was isolated from a woman aged 25 to 39 in good health and CMV-seronegative. Material for sequencing was PBMCs. V is TRBV5-1 and J is TRBJ2-1; 7 bases are shared with TRBD1. For the CDR3, the DNA is TGCGCCAGCCGTACCGCGCCAGGGGGATACAATGAGCAGTTCTTC. This gives the protein CASRTAPGGYNEQFF. The full variable domain, with the rest looked up from reference TRBV5-1 and TRBJ2-1, is KAGVTQTPRYLIKTRGQQVTLSCSPISGHRSVSWYQQTPGQGLQFLFEYFSETQRNKGNFPGRFSGRQFSNSRSEMNVSTLELGDSALYLCASRTAPGGYNEQFFGPGTRLTVL.